The next 24 T cell receptor beta chains were all read from a single sample in a study of pediatric ulcerative colitis. During colonoscopy, one to two rectal pinch biopsies were collected. Here immunoSEQ multiplex PCR was the method, and the copy in TCRdb shows in-frame clones only, minus some. This sample has approximately 40,000 clones, with around 78% found just once. Sequencing was performed on gut tissue. The receptors shown here come from a boy aged 5-17 years with moderate ulcerative colitis.

This chain uses TRBV10-3 with TRBJ2-4; D gene ambiguous. CDR3 size: 16 residues. CDR1 is ENHRY and CDR2 is SYGVKD in the germline V gene. V lost 2 bases to trimming and J lost 4 bases, with 15 bases between them. The CDR3 coding sequence is TGTGCCATCAGTGAGGCCAGTTTAACAAGTAAAAACATTCAGTACTTC. It translates to CAISEASLTSKNIQYF.

The chain couples TRBV14 to TRBJ2-3, with D hard to call. Germline CDR1 reads SGHDN; CDR2 reads FVKESK. Trimming took off 1 base at V and 11 bases at J, with 4 bases between the two ends. The CDR3 is 10 amino acids. CDR3 in amino acids: CASSQVKQYF. CDR3 in DNA: TGTGCCAGCAGCCAAGTTAAGCAGTATTTT.

This chain uses TRBV28 with TRBJ1-6; tentatively, D is TRBD1 (5 bases). CDR1 and CDR2 (germline): MDHEN, SYDVKM. V lost 4 bases, J lost 4 bases, and 14 bases lay in between. The CDR3 is 16 residues long. In DNA, the CDR3 is TGTGCCAGCAGTTCGAGGACATGGCGATATAATTCACCCCTCCACTTT. Residues: CASSSRTWRYNSPLHF.

This CDR3 is CAIGTSGYEQFF. DNA for the CDR3: TGTGCCATCGGAACTAGCGGGTATGAGCAGTTCTTC. The V gene is TRBV10-3, the J gene TRBJ2-1; 9 nucleotides align to TRBD2. The CDR3 is 12 residues long. V was pared by 8 bases and J by 8 bases, with 4 bases of the junction left unmatched. Per germline, CDR1 ENHRY and CDR2 SYGVKD.

A remark on this clone: The sample has other DNA sequences that encode this CDR3 too. The chain is built from TRBV7-2 and TRBJ1-2, with 9 bases lining up with TRBD1. The germline V gene has CDR1 SGHTA and CDR2 FQGNSA. CDR3 length equals 14 residues. V shed 5 bases and J 5 bases; nucleotides not matched to a gene: 6. The CDR3: CASSADRGWYGYTF. The CDR3 region has the DNA TGTGCCAGCAGCGCAGACAGGGGGTGGTATGGCTACACCTTC.

The CDR3 here is CASSPENEQFF. CDR3 DNA: TGTGCCAGCTCACCTGAGAATGAGCAGTTCTTC. The chain employs TRBV18 and TRBJ2-1; D gene unclear. CDR1 KGHSH and CDR2 LQKENI come from the germline V gene. This CDR3 region has 11 residues. V was pared by 3 bases and J by 7 bases, with 4 bases between.

The chain links TRBV18 to TRBJ2-7, with 10 positions matching TRBD1. This CDR3 is 18 amino acids long. The V gene end was trimmed by 5 bases and the J gene end by 5 bases; junction bases not matched to a gene: 18. Germline V gene data show CDR1 as KGHSH and CDR2 as LQKENI. CDR3 loop: CASSEISGTGVRGHEQYF. The CDR3 nucleotides are TGTGCCAGCTCAGAAATTTCCGGGACAGGGGTCCGGGGGCACGAGCAGTACTTC.

This clone appeared once. The chain combines TRBV7-2 with TRBJ2-3; no clear D. This CDR3 is built from 13 residues. Germline-derived CDR1 and CDR2 are SGHTA and FQGNSA. Deletions cut 1 base from V and 5 bases from J, with 7 bases between. CDR3 amino acids: CASSLDRVDTQYF. The CDR3 nucleotides are TGTGCCAGCAGCTTAGATAGGGTAGATACGCAGTATTTT.

The genes are TRBV5-6 and TRBJ1-5, with D perhaps matching TRBD1 (6 bases). CDR3 length: 15 amino acids. Between the trimmed V and J ends, which lost 3 bases and 7 bases, there was a span of 17 bases. Germline V gives CDR1 SGHDT, CDR2 YYEEEE. CDR3 in amino acids: CASSSFTGIRQPQHF. The CDR3, as DNA: TGTGCCAGCAGCTCCTTTACAGGGATTAGACAGCCCCAGCATTTT.

This chain connects TRBV5-1 to TRBJ1-1, with 7 bases matching TRBD1. CDR3 length equals 15 residues. V lost 0 bases, J lost 1 base, and 3 bases stayed unmatched. Germline CDR1 SGHRS, CDR2 YFSETQ. The CDR3 DNA follows: TGCGCCAGCAGCTTGGCCGGACAGGAGAACACTGAAGCTTTCTTT. This sequence encodes CASSLAGQENTEAFF.

The J gene is TRBJ2-3, the V gene TRBV7-2; no firm D call. The germline CDR1 and CDR2 sequences are SGHTA and FQGNSA. V lost 2 bases and J 1 base, leaving 4 bases between the germline ends. This CDR3 spans 13 amino acids. This CDR3 reads CASSLIGTDTQYF. The CDR3 nucleotides are TGTGCCAGCAGCTTAATTGGCACAGATACGCAGTATTTT.

The V and J genes are TRBV4-2 and TRBJ2-3; 10 nucleotides agree with TRBD2. The V and J ends lost 4 bases and 5 bases, in that order; junction bases with no gene match: 6. CDR1 is LGHNA, CDR2 YNFKEQ, per germline. This CDR3 is 15 amino acids long. The CDR3: CASSPEREGVDTQYF. DNA for the CDR3: TGTGCCAGCAGCCCTGAGCGGGAGGGAGTAGATACGCAGTATTTT.

This rearrangement joins TRBV25-1 to TRBJ2-7, with D tentatively TRBD1 or TRBD2 (5 bases each). CDR3 size: 15 residues. Germline CDR1 is MGHDK and CDR2 is SYGVNS. V was pared by 8 bases and J by 4 bases, with 21 bases between. The CDR3 region is CASGPGGPDLYEQYF. In DNA form, the CDR3 reads TGTGCCAGCGGGCCTGGGGGTCCTGATTTGTACGAGCAGTACTTC.

The chain joins TRBV4-2 to TRBJ2-7; D is unclear. The CDR3 has 11 residues. Trimming removed 2 bases from V and 7 bases from J, with 6 bases in between. CDR1 and CDR2 (germline): LGHNA, YNFKEQ. CDR3 bases: TGTGCCAGCAGCCAATCCGGGGAGCAGTACTTC. It translates to CASSQSGEQYF.

The sample holds a few counts of this clone. The chain recombines TRBV6-1 with TRBJ2-5, with a tentative D call TRBD2 (6 bases). Trimming cost V 7 bases and J 1 base, with 7 bases left between them. This CDR3 is built from 12 residues. Germline values: CDR1 MNHNS, CDR2 SASEGT. CDR3 amino acids: CASKEGQETQYF. CDR3 DNA sequence: TGTGCCAGCAAGGAGGGCCAAGAGACCCAGTACTTC.

The chain couples TRBV6-1 to TRBJ2-3, with D perhaps TRBD2 (5 bases). The CDR3 runs to 13 residues. The germline gives CDR1 MNHNS, CDR2 SASEGT. V was cut by 6 bases and J by 4 bases, with 11 bases left in between. The CDR3 region has the DNA TGTGCCAGCAGACCGCGGGCAGCAGATACGCAGTATTTT. Translation: CASRPRAADTQYF.

This clone was observed a handful of times. The rearrangement joins TRBV6-5 to TRBJ2-1; 10 bases agree with TRBD2. The CDR3 is 15 amino acids. The V gene's germline CDR1 is MNHEY and CDR2 SVGAGI. Germline trimming cut 0 bases from V and 4 bases from J; bases unmatched to any gene: 0. CDR3 nucleotides: TGTGCCAGCAGTTACTCTAGCGGGGGGTACAATGAGCAGTTCTTC. Translating it yields CASSYSSGGYNEQFF.

This chain's CDR3 is CASSPRGGDYNEQFF. CDR3 nucleotide sequence: TGTGCCAGCAGCCCCAGGGGGGGGGACTACAATGAGCAGTTCTTC. V is TRBV7-9 and J is TRBJ2-1; D is tentatively TRBD1 or TRBD2 (7 bases each). V was shortened by 5 bases and J by 3 bases, with 14 bases between the two germline ends. There are 15 residues in the CDR3. The germline V gene encodes CDR1 SEHNR and CDR2 FQNEAQ (reference sequence).

This chain connects TRBV7-2 to TRBJ1-3, with no clear D. Trimming took off 1 base at V and 5 bases at J, with 9 bases between the two ends. The CDR3 runs to 14 residues. Germline V gene sequence: CDR1 SGHTA, CDR2 FQGNSA. The CDR3 region is CASSLVGYRNTIYF. The CDR3 DNA sequence: TGTGCCAGCAGCTTAGTGGGATATAGAAACACCATATATTTT. Drawing the rest from reference TRBV7-2 and TRBJ1-3, the complete variable domain is GAGVSQSPSNKVTEKGKDVELRCDPISGHTALYWYRQSLGQGLEFLIYFQGNSAPDKSGLPSDRFSAERTGGSVSTLTIQRTQQEDSAVYLCASSLVGYRNTIYFGEGSWLTVV.

The V call is TRBV7-7, the J call TRBJ2-3; no definite D call. The CDR3 has 14 amino acids. Germline CDR1 and CDR2: SSHAT and FNYEAQ (reference sequence). Trimming stripped 1 base from V and 0 bases from J, with 5 bases between. Written as DNA, the CDR3 is TGTGCCAGCAGCTTAGAGGCCAGCACAGATACGCAGTATTTT. It specifies CASSLEASTDTQYF.

The genes are TRBV7-6 and TRBJ2-1; a possible D gene is TRBD2 (6 bases). The CDR3 has 16 residues. V lost 0 bases and J 9 bases, leaving 18 bases between the germline ends. Germline V gene sequence: CDR1 SGHVS, CDR2 FNYEAQ. The CDR3 bases are TGTGCCAGCAGCTTAGCTGGCGGGGCCTCCCTCGGTGAGCAGTTCTTC. As protein: CASSLAGGASLGEQFF.

This chain uses TRBV5-1 with TRBJ2-1; D not resolved. V lost 1 base to trimming and J lost 4 bases, with 15 bases between them. The CDR3 is 16 residues long. CDR1 and CDR2 (germline): SGHRS, YFSETQ. The CDR3 reads CASSLTGSQEYNEQFF. The CDR3, as DNA: TGCGCCAGCAGCTTGACCGGAAGCCAGGAGTACAATGAGCAGTTCTTC.

The V and J genes are TRBV28 and TRBJ1-2; possibly TRBD1 for D (5 bases). Germline V gene data show CDR1 as MDHEN and CDR2 as SYDVKM. Trimming left V 6 bases short and J 4 bases short, with 24 bases between. CDR3 length: 17 amino acids. The CDR3 DNA reads as TGTGCCAGCAGCAAACGGGCCCTCGGGAGGGGCGTCTATGGCTACACCTTC. It translates to CASSKRALGRGVYGYTF.

This chain uses TRBV5-4 with TRBJ2-5; the D gene is possibly TRBD2 (6 bases). Trimming took off 4 bases at V and 0 bases at J, with 10 bases between the two ends. The germline V gene encodes CDR1 SGHNT and CDR2 YYREEE (reference sequence). The CDR3 is 14 residues long. CDR3 sequence: CASSLGGNQETQYF. DNA for the CDR3: TGTGCCAGCAGCCTGGGGGGTAACCAAGAGACCCAGTACTTC.